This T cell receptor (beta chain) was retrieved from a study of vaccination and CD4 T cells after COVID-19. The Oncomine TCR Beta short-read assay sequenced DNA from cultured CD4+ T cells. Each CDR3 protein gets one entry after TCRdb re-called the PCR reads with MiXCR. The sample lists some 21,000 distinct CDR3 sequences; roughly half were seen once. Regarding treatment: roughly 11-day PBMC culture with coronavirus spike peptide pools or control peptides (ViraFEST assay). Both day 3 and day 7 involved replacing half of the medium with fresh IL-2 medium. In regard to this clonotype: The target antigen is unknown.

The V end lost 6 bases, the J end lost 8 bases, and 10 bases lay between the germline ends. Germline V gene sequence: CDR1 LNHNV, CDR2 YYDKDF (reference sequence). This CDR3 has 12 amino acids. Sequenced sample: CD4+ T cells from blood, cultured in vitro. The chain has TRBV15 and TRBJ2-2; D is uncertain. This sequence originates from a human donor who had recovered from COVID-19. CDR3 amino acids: CATSPAWGELFF. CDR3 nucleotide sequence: TGTGCCACCAGTCCCGCTTGGGGGGAGCTGTTTTTT.